The following is a T cell receptor beta chain sequence with its context. Its antigen remains unidentified. This sample was included in a study of T cell repertoires in cytomegalovirus infection. Overall study: The authors used CMV epitopes that were HLA-C-restricted (recently identified) and HLA-B-restricted (well studied). CMV infection plus the matching HLA type was flagged by public TCR beta signatures. Notes on the study in general: There were carriers of CMV plus the relevant HLA, and cumulative public TCR beta family frequency identified them.

TCRdb independently ran MiXCR on the reads; one entry per CDR3 protein. The data contain approximately 71,000 distinct CDR3 sequences, more than 20% of them singletons. CDR1 is SGHTA and CDR2 is FQGTGA in the germline V gene. The CDR3 length is 19 residues. V lost 0 bases, J lost 5 bases, and 11 bases stayed unmatched. The chain has TRBV7-3 and TRBJ2-1; 12 bases map to TRBD2. This sample comprised CD8+ T cells from cultured PBMCs, obtained from culture after CMV antigen stimulation. The TCR sequence derives from a human donor in good health (CMV status not recorded). Some clones in this sample may be carry-over from other donors' samples. In nucleotides, the CDR3 is TGTGCCAGCAGCTTAACTTCCGGGACTAGCGGGCGTAGGGACAATGAGCAGTTCTTC. As protein: CASSLTSGTSGRRDNEQFF.